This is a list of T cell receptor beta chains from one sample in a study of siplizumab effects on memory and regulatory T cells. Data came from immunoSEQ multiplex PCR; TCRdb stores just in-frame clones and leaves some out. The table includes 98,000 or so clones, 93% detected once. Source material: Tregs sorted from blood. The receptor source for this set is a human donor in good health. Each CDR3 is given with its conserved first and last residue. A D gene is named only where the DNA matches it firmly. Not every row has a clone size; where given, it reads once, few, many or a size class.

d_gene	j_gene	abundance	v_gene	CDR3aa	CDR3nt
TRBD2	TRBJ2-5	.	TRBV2	CASRKGPSGGASETQYF	TGTGCCAGCAGGAAAGGCCCTAGCGGGGGGGCGTCAGAGACCCAGTACTTC
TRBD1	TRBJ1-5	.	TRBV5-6	CASSLTGGNQPQHF	TGTGCCAGCAGCCTTACAGGGGGTAATCAGCCCCAGCATTTT
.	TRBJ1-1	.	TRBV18	CASSRFGTENTEAFF	TGTGCCAGCTCACGTTTTGGGACGGAGAACACTGAAGCTTTCTTT
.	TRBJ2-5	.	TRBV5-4	CASSLVDEGGTQYF	TGTGCCAGCAGCTTGGTGGACGAGGGGGGGACCCAGTACTTC
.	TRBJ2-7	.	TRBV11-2	CASSLIRREQYF	TGTGCCAGCAGCTTAATCCGGCGGGAGCAGTACTTC
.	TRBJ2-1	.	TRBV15	CATSSASYNEQFF	TGTGCCACCTCAAGCGCCTCCTACAATGAGCAGTTCTTC
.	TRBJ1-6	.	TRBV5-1	CASSQGAGHQDSPLHF	TGCGCCAGCAGTCAAGGGGCAGGTCACCAGGATTCACCCCTCCACTTT
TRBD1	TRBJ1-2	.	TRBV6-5	CASSRDRRGYTF	TGTGCCAGCAGTCGGGACAGGCGCGGCTACACCTTC
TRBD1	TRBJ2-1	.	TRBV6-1	CASSARTGLSSYNEQFF	TGTGCCAGCAGTGCCCGGACAGGCCTTAGCTCCTACAATGAGCAGTTCTTC
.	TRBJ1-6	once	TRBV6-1	CASSEFRQENSPLHF	TGTGCCAGCAGTGAATTTCGACAGGAGAATTCACCCCTCCACTTT
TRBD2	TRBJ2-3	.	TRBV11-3	CASSKTSGSTDTQYF	TGTGCCAGCAGCAAAACTAGCGGCAGCACAGATACGCAGTATTTT
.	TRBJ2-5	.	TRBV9	CASSVEGETQYF	TGTGCCAGCAGCGTAGAAGGAGAGACCCAGTACTTC
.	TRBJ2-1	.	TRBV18	CASSPMLAPQSEQFF	TGTGCCAGCTCACCAATGCTAGCGCCACAGAGTGAGCAGTTCTTC
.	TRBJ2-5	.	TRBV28	CASSSPGPRTQYF	TGTGCCAGCAGTTCGCCGGGACCGAGAACCCAGTACTTC
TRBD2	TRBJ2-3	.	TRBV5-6	CASSFRRGGTSTDTQYF	TGTGCCAGCAGCTTTAGGCGGGGGGGAACTAGCACAGATACGCAGTATTTT
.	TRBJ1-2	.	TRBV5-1	CASRGIRGSTF	TGCGCCAGCAGAGGGATTCGGGGAAGCACCTTC
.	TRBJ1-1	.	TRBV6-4	CASTYIYRVNTEAFF	TGTGCCAGCACTTACATATACAGGGTTAACACTGAAGCTTTCTTT
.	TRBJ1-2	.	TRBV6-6	CASRNRVDFYGYTF	TGTGCCAGCAGGAACAGGGTTGATTTCTATGGCTACACCTTC